The 21 T cell receptor beta chains below all came from one sample that was sequenced in a study of PD-L1 blockade in urothelial cancer. The time point: peripheral blood 6 weeks after treatment start. Generated by immunoSEQ multiplex PCR, the TCRdb table keeps only in-frame clones and is missing some. Of 60,000 to 80,000 clones detected, roughly 86% appear once; the ten largest clones hold roughly 10%. Sequenced material: PBMCs, taken around atezolizumab (anti-PD-L1) treatment. Receptors originate from a man in his 60s with urothelial cancer.

The chain links TRBV27 to TRBJ1-3; D perhaps matches TRBD1 (6 bases). Germline V CDR1 and CDR2: MNHEY, SMNVEV (reference sequence). This CDR3 is built from 15 residues. V was cut by 6 bases and J by 3 bases, with 15 bases left in between. This CDR3 reads CASRTSGAGGNTIYF. DNA of the CDR3: TGTGCCAGCAGAACTTCAGGGGCGGGTGGAAACACCATATATTTT.

The chain combines TRBV5-1 with TRBJ2-7; D is possibly TRBD2 (6 bases). Germline loops: CDR1 SGHRS, CDR2 YFSETQ. The ends were cut back, 0 bases at V and 2 bases at J, with 12 bases in the middle. This CDR3 is 15 amino acids long. This CDR3 reads CASSLAAGSPYEQYF. The CDR3 region has the DNA TGCGCCAGCAGCTTGGCGGCCGGGAGTCCCTACGAGCAGTACTTC.

The gene calls are TRBV19 and TRBJ2-3; D call uncertain. Trimming removed 8 bases from V and 1 base from J, with 13 bases in between. Germline V gives CDR1 LNHDA, CDR2 SQIVND (reference sequence). CDR3 size: 14 residues. The CDR3 sequence is CASAIGWGTDTQYF. In DNA form, the CDR3 reads TGTGCCAGTGCCATCGGGTGGGGCACAGATACGCAGTATTTT.

The rearrangement links TRBV2 to TRBJ2-1; D may be TRBD1 (5 bases). The germline gives CDR1 SNHLY, CDR2 FYNNEI. The CDR3 runs to 16 residues. Trimming shortened V by 5 bases and J by 6 bases, and 20 bases separated the two germline ends. CDR3 sequence reads: CASSQSRWGLSNEQFF. Written as DNA, the CDR3 is TGTGCCAGCAGTCAGTCGAGATGGGGCCTCTCCAATGAGCAGTTCTTC.

This sequence joins TRBV5-1 and TRBJ1-4; 8 bases agree with TRBD1. The CDR3 totals 13 residues. Per the germline V gene, CDR1 is SGHRS and CDR2 is YFSETQ. V was clipped by 5 bases and J by 6 bases; unmatched bases: 3. As DNA, the CDR3 is TGCGCCAGCAGTCCAGGGGGCTATGAAAAACTGTTTTTT. It is translated as CASSPGGYEKLFF.

This chain connects TRBV5-1 to TRBJ2-2, with TRBD2 identical over 11 bases. The CDR3 has 18 amino acids. Per the germline V gene, CDR1 is SGHRS and CDR2 is YFSETQ. Trimming cost V 1 base and J 6 bases; bases outside gene matches: 11. CDR3 region: CASSLYRIGTSGSGELFF. In nucleotides, the CDR3 is TGCGCCAGCAGCTTGTACCGTATTGGGACTAGCGGATCCGGGGAGCTGTTTTTT.

This sequence joins TRBV5-6 and TRBJ2-7; D possibly corresponds to TRBD2 (6 bases). Germline V gene lookup returns CDR1 SGHDT and CDR2 YYEEEE. Trimming left V 3 bases short and J 7 bases short, with 8 bases between. The CDR3 is 11 residues long. The chain's CDR3 is CASSSRGEQYF. CDR3 coding DNA: TGTGCCAGCAGCTCCCGGGGGGAGCAGTACTTC.

The CDR3 protein is CASIRGPQETQYF. In DNA, the CDR3 is TGTGCCAGCATTCGAGGGCCCCAAGAGACCCAGTACTTC. V usage is TRBV6-6 and J usage is TRBJ2-5, with a possible D match to TRBD2 (5 bases). From germline, CDR1 is MNHNY and CDR2 SVGAGI (reference sequence). V was clipped by 7 bases and J by 1 base, with 10 bases between them. The CDR3 loop spans 13 amino acids.

This rearrangement joins TRBV10-3 to TRBJ2-1; the match to TRBD2 covers 9 bases. V gave up 0 bases and J gave up 5 bases; unmatched junction bases: 5. CDR1 ENHRY and CDR2 SYGVKD come from the germline V gene. CDR3 length: 16 amino acids. CDR3 sequence reads: CAISESMTSGNNEQFF. In DNA form, the CDR3 reads TGTGCCATCAGTGAGTCGATGACTAGCGGAAACAATGAGCAGTTCTTC.

Here the CDR3 reads CASSFGTSGTDTQYF. The CDR3 DNA is TGTGCCAGCAGCTTCGGGACATCAGGCACAGATACGCAGTATTTT. The V and J genes are TRBV11-3 and TRBJ2-3; D perhaps matches TRBD1 (6 bases). Germline V gene data show CDR1 as SGHNT and CDR2 as YENEEA. There are 15 residues in the CDR3. V lost 3 bases to trimming and J lost 1 base, with 11 bases between them.

The chain combines TRBV28 with TRBJ1-4; possible D gene TRBD1, 5 bases. Germline CDR1 reads MDHEN; CDR2 reads SYDVKM. This CDR3 region has 14 residues. V lost 9 bases to trimming and J lost 1 base, with 12 bases between them. The CDR3 DNA is TGTGCCAGTGCTTCGGGGGGAACTAATGAAAAACTGTTTTTT. It translates to CASASGGTNEKLFF.

This rearrangement joins TRBV6-5 to TRBJ1-4, with D possibly being TRBD1 (5 bases). The CDR3 is 15 residues long. Germline V gene data show CDR1 as MNHEY and CDR2 as SVGAGI. Trimming pared 5 bases from V and 0 bases from J, leaving 10 bases between. Written as DNA, the CDR3 is TGTGCCAGCAGTGGTAGGGGTGCAACTAATGAAAAACTGTTTTTT. Residues: CASSGRGATNEKLFF.

The rearrangement joins TRBV5-6 to TRBJ1-2; D gene ambiguous. The CDR3 loop spans 14 amino acids. V dropped 0 bases and J dropped 0 bases, with 6 bases sitting between them. Germline lookup yields CDR1 SGHDT and CDR2 YYEEEE. The DNA of the CDR3 is TGTGCCAGCAGCTTGGACGGAGCTAACTATGGCTACACCTTC. It yields the protein CASSLDGANYGYTF.

The J gene is TRBJ2-5, the V gene TRBV30, with TRBD2 as a possible D gene (7 bases). CDR3 length equals 14 residues. Trimming removed 1 base from V and 5 bases from J, with 14 bases in between. The germline V gene encodes CDR1 GTSNPN and CDR2 SVGIG (reference sequence). CDR3 residues: CAWSGWGGQETQYF. In DNA, the CDR3 is TGTGCCTGGAGTGGGTGGGGGGGGCAGGAGACCCAGTACTTC.

The J gene is TRBJ2-5, the V gene TRBV5-1; 7 nucleotides line up with TRBD2. Germline-derived CDR1 and CDR2 are SGHRS and YFSETQ. Trimming removed 0 bases from V and 5 bases from J; junction bases left unmatched: 7. The length of the CDR3 is 15 residues. The CDR3 reads CASSLGGSLQETQYF. CDR3 DNA: TGCGCCAGCAGCTTGGGCGGGAGCCTCCAGGAGACCCAGTACTTC.

The chain combines TRBV10-1 with TRBJ2-5; tentatively, D is TRBD1 (7 bases). Deletions cut 0 bases from V and 5 bases from J, with 10 bases between. CDR3 length: 14 amino acids. From germline, CDR1 is WNHNN and CDR2 SYGVQD (reference sequence). The CDR3 DNA sequence: TGCGCCAGCAGTGAGTCGACAGGGAGGGAGACCCAGTACTTC. This codes for CASSESTGRETQYF.

The rearrangement links TRBV10-3 to TRBJ1-6; the match to TRBD1 covers 9 bases. Germline assignment: CDR1 ENHRY and CDR2 SYGVKD. V trimming: 6 bases; J trimming: 9 bases; junction bases outside the gene matches: 12. The CDR3 spans 16 residues. CDR3 nucleotides: TGTGCCATCAGCTATCGGGACAGGGTGGAAGGTTCACCCCTCCACTTT. Its protein is CAISYRDRVEGSPLHF.

The chain recombines TRBV28 with TRBJ1-2; 8 bases match TRBD1. Germline V gives CDR1 MDHEN, CDR2 SYDVKM. The CDR3 is 13 amino acids. The V and J ends lost 6 bases and 10 bases, in that order; junction bases with no gene match: 10. The CDR3 sequence is CASRPPGQVVYTF. The CDR3 nucleotides are TGTGCCAGCAGACCACCGGGACAGGTTGTCTACACCTTC.

CDR3 in amino acids: CASSVMREKLFF. The DNA of the CDR3 is TGTGCCAGCAGTGTAATGAGGGAAAAACTGTTTTTT. The rearrangement uses TRBV2 and TRBJ1-4, with D unclear. Deletions cut 4 bases from V and 8 bases from J, with 8 bases between. The CDR3 is 12 residues long. In germline, CDR1 is SNHLY, CDR2 FYNNEI.

The chain has TRBV6-5 and TRBJ2-7, with 9 bases matching TRBD1. The germline V gene has CDR1 MNHEY and CDR2 SVGAGI. Germline trimming cut 2 bases from V and 2 bases from J; bases unmatched to any gene: 4. This CDR3 contains 15 residues. The CDR3 DNA reads as TGTGCCAGCAGTTACGCGGGACAGGGTACCTACGAGCAGTACTTC. This translates into CASSYAGQGTYEQYF.

This chain uses TRBV5-1 with TRBJ1-1, with 7 bases matching TRBD1. The CDR3 length is 15 residues. Trimming cost V 4 bases and J 4 bases; bases outside gene matches: 10. The germline V gene encodes CDR1 SGHRS and CDR2 YFSETQ. Here the CDR3 reads CASSVQQGLGTEAFF. The CDR3, as DNA: TGCGCCAGCAGCGTACAACAGGGGCTGGGCACTGAAGCTTTCTTT. Together with reference TRBV5-1 and TRBJ1-1, the CDR3 gives the full variable domain: KAGVTQTPRYLIKTRGQQVTLSCSPISGHRSVSWYQQTPGQGLQFLFEYFSETQRNKGNFPGRFSGRQFSNSRSEMNVSTLELGDSALYLCASSVQQGLGTEAFFGQGTRLTVV.